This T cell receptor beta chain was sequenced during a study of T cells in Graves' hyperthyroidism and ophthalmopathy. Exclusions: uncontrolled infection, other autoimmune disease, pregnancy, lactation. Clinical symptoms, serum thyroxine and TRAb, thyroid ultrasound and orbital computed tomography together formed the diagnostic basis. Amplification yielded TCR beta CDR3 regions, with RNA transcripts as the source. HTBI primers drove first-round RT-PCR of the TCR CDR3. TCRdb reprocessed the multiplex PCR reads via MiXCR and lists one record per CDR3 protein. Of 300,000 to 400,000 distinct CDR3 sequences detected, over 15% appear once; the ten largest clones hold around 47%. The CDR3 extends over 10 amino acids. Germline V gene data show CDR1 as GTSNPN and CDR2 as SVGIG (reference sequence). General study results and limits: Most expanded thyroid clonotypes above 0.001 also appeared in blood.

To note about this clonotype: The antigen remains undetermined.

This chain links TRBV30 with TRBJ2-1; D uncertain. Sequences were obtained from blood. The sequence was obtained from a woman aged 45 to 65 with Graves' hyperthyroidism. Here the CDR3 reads CGVGMGEQFF. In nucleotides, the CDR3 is TGTGGTGTAGGAATGGGAGAGCAGTTCTTC. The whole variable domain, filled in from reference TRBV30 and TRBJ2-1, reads SQTIHQWPATLVQPVGSPLSLECTVEGTSNPNLYWYRQAAGRGLQLLFYSVGIGQISSEVPQNLSASRPQDRQFILSSKKLLLSDSGFYLCGVGMGEQFFGPGTRLTVL.